These 8 T cell receptor beta chains originate from one sample sequenced in a study of cytomegalovirus exposure and HLA in healthy donors. Here immunoSEQ multiplex PCR was the method, and the copy in TCRdb shows in-frame clones only, minus some. The table has some 170,000 clones, roughly 89% seen once. The sequenced sample consisted of PBMCs. The receptors here all came from a man aged 18-30 years in good health and CMV-seropositive.

The V call is TRBV6-1, the J call TRBJ2-7; 9 nucleotides line up with TRBD1. The CDR3 extends over 14 amino acids. V gave up 5 bases and J gave up 4 bases; unmatched junction bases: 6. The V gene's germline CDR1 is MNHNS and CDR2 SASEGT. CDR3 sequence (DNA): TGTGCCAGCAGTCCGGGACAGGGCCTATACGAGCAGTACTTC. This codes for CASSPGQGLYEQYF.

The chain carries TRBV27 and TRBJ2-2, with a weak D call TRBD1 (6 bases). This CDR3 spans 15 amino acids. The V end was cut by 6 bases, the J end by 5 bases, with 16 bases between. Germline V gives CDR1 MNHEY, CDR2 SMNVEV (reference sequence). The CDR3 region is CASSPPPQGTGELFF. The DNA for the CDR3 is TGTGCCAGCAGCCCGCCACCTCAGGGGACCGGGGAGCTGTTTTTT.

The chain recombines TRBV6-5 with TRBJ1-1; no clear D. The CDR3 is 14 residues long. Per germline, CDR1 MNHEY and CDR2 SVGAGI. The V end was cut by 0 bases, the J end by 0 bases, with 5 bases between. The CDR3 loop reads CASSYSGVNTEAFF. As DNA, the CDR3 is TGTGCCAGCAGTTACTCCGGAGTGAACACTGAAGCTTTCTTT.

The chain joins TRBV29-1 to TRBJ2-2, with TRBD2 identical over 8 bases. Unmatched junction bases numbered 6, after V lost 4 bases and J lost 5 bases. This CDR3 is built from 14 residues. Germline-derived CDR1 and CDR2 are SQVTM and ANQGSEA. CDR3 sequence: CSVASREGTGELFF. CDR3 sequence (DNA): TGCAGCGTTGCGTCCCGGGAGGGGACCGGGGAGCTGTTTTTT.

V gene TRBV11-2 combines with J gene TRBJ2-1; the D gene is possibly TRBD1 (6 bases). The CDR3 totals 15 residues. The germline V gene has CDR1 SGHAT and CDR2 FQNNGV. V shed 7 bases and J shed 6 bases, with 19 bases lying between them. CDR3 nucleotide sequence: TGTGCCAGCAACCATAGAGGGGGACACTTCAATGAGCAGTTCTTC. Protein: CASNHRGGHFNEQFF.

This clone appeared a single time. The J gene is TRBJ2-7, the V gene TRBV7-2, with 9 bases that match TRBD2. Germline loops: CDR1 SGHTA, CDR2 FQGNSA. The CDR3 contains 14 residues. The V segment lost 4 bases and the J segment 2 bases; nucleotides outside the gene matches: 3. CDR3 DNA: TGTGCCAGCAGCTCGAGACTAGCGGCCTACGAGCAGTACTTC. It codes for CASSSRLAAYEQYF.

The chain carries TRBV18 and TRBJ1-2, with TRBD1 matching 8 bases. In germline, CDR1 is KGHSH, CDR2 LQKENI. V was pared by 1 base and J by 2 bases, with 3 bases of the junction left unmatched. This CDR3 has 15 amino acids. Here the CDR3 reads CASSPQRDRNYGYTF. Here the CDR3 DNA reads TGTGCCAGCTCACCACAGAGGGACAGGAACTATGGCTACACCTTC.

The chain couples TRBV7-8 to TRBJ2-6; D may be TRBD2 (5 bases). This CDR3 spans 16 amino acids. Germline V gene lookup returns CDR1 SGHVS and CDR2 FQNEAQ. With 2 bases removed from V and 1 base from J, the gap between germline ends came to 9 bases. The CDR3 sequence: CASSLSRRSGANVLTF. CDR3 bases: TGTGCCAGCAGCTTAAGTCGGAGGTCTGGGGCCAACGTCCTGACTTTC.